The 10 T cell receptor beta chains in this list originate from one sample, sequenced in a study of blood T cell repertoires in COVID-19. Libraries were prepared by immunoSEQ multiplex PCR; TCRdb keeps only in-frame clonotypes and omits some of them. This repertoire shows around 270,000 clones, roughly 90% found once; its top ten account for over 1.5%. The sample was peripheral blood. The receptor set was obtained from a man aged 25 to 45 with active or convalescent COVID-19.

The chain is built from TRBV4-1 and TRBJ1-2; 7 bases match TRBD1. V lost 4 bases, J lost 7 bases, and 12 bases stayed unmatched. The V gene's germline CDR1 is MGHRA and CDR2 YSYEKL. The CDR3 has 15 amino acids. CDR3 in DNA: TGCGCCAGCAGCCCCCGACAGGGATGGGATCGTGGCTACACCTTC. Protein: CASSPRQGWDRGYTF.

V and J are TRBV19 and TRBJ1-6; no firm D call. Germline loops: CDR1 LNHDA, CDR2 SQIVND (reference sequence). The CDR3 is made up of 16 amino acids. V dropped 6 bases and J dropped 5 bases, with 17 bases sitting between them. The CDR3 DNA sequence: TGTGCCAGTAGCTTAAAGCCGGGTCGGGATAATTCACCCCTCCACTTT. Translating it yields CASSLKPGRDNSPLHF.

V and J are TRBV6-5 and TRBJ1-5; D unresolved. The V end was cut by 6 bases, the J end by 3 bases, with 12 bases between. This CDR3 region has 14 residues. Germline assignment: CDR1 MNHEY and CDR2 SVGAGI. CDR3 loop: CASSRDGSNQPQHF. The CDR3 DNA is TGTGCCAGCAGCCGCGACGGGTCCAATCAGCCCCAGCATTTT.

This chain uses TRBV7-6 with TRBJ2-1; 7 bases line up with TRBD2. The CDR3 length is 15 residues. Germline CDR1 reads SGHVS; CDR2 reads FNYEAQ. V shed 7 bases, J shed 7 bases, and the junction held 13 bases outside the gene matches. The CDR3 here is CASKEWTPAGNEQFF. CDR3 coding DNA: TGTGCCAGCAAGGAGTGGACACCAGCGGGGAATGAGCAGTTCTTC.

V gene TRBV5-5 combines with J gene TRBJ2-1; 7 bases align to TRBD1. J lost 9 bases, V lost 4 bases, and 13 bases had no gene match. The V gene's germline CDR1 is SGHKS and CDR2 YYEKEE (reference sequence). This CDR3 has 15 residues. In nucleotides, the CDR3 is TGTGCCAGCAGCCGTGGGACAGATCCCTCAGGTGAGCAGTTCTTC. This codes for CASSRGTDPSGEQFF.

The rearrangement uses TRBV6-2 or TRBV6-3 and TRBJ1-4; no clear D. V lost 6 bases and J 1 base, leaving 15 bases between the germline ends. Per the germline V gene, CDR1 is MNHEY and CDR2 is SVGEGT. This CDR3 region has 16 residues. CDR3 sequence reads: CASSTEEAETNEKLFF. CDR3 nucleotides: TGTGCCAGCAGCACGGAGGAGGCGGAAACTAATGAAAAACTGTTTTTT.

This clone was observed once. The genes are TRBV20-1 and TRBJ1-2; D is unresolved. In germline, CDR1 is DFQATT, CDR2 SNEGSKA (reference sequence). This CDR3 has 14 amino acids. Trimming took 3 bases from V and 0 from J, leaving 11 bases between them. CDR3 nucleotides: TGCAGTGCTAGTAGACTCACATCTAACTATGGCTACACCTTC. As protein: CSASRLTSNYGYTF.

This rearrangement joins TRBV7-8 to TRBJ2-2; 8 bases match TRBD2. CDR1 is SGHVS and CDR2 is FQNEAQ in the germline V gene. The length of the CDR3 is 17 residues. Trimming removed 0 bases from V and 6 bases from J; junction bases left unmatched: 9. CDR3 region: CASSLAIPGGGSGELFF. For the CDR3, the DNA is TGTGCCAGCAGCTTAGCAATCCCCGGGGGGGGCTCCGGGGAGCTGTTTTTT.

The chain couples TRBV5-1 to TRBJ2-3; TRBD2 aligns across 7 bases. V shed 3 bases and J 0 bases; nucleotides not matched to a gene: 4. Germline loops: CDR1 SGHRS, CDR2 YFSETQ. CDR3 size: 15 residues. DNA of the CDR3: TGCGCCAGCAGCTGGCGGGAGACTAGCACAGATACGCAGTATTTT. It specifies CASSWRETSTDTQYF.

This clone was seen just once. CDR3 DNA sequence: TGCGCCAGCAGCTTGGAGGGGGGCAATCAGCCCCAGCATTTT. Its translation is CASSLEGGNQPQHF. V and J are TRBV5-1 and TRBJ1-5; a weak D match, TRBD1 (6 bases). This CDR3 comprises 14 residues. Trimming took 0 bases from V and 2 from J, leaving 6 bases between them. The germline gives CDR1 SGHRS, CDR2 YFSETQ.